This T cell receptor beta chain appears in the sequencing data of a study of T cells in Graves' hyperthyroidism and ophthalmopathy. Orbital computed tomography and thyroid ultrasound, together with serum TRAb and thyroxine and clinical symptoms, were used for diagnoses. Trimming shortened V by 1 base and J by 10 bases, and 8 bases separated the two germline ends. The CDR3 sequence is 13 residues long. Whole-study findings and limits: Most expanded thyroid clonotypes above 0.001 recurred in blood.

RNA transcripts gave rise to amplified TCR beta CDR3 regions. Initially, a first-round RT-PCR of the TCR CDR3 employed the HTBI primer set. MiXCR, applied by TCRdb to the multiplex PCR reads, yields one record per CDR3 protein. The sample shows around 99,000 distinct CDR3 sequences, about 17% of them seen only once. This clonotype was seen repeatedly, ten times or more. The target antigen is unknown. The sequenced material came from blood. This chain links TRBV12-3 or TRBV12-4 with TRBJ1-6; no firm D call. This sequence was found in a woman in her forties or fifties with Graves' hyperthyroidism. Here the CDR3 reads CASSLGGWSPLHF. CDR3 DNA sequence: TGTGCCAGCAGTTTAGGGGGATGGTCACCCCTCCACTTT.